This TCR beta chain was identified in a study of identical twins. Each CDR3 protein gets one entry after TCRdb re-called the 5' RACE reads with MiXCR. Of roughly 1.6 million distinct CDR3 sequences listed, around 29% are singletons. A note on this clonotype: A junction end diverges from the germline sequence, so it may reflect a read error.

The CDR3 is made up of 14 amino acids. The V gene's germline CDR1 is SNHLY and CDR2 FYNNEI. Sequenced: cord blood. The chain combines TRBV2 with TRBJ1-1, with D possibly matching TRBD1 (5 bases). This receptor was identified in a newborn girl in good health. CDR3 protein: CASREGHQYTEAFF. The CDR3 bases are TGTGCCAGCAGGGAAGGACATCAGTACACTGAAGCTTTCTTT.